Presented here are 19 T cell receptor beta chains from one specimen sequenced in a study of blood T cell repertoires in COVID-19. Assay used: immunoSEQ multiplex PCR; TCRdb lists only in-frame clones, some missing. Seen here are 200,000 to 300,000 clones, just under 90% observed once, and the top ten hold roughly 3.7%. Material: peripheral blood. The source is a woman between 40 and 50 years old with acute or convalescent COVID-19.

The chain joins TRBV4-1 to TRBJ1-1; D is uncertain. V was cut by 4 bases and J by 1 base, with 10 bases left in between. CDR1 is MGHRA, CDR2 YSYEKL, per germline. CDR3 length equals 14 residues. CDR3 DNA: TGCGCCAGCAGCCTAACGACACCGAACACTGAAGCTTTCTTT. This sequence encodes CASSLTTPNTEAFF.

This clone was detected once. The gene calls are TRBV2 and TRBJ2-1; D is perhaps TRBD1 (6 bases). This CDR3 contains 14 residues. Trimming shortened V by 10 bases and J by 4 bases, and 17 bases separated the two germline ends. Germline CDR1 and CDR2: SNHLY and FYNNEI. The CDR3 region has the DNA TGTGCCACCTCAGGGGCCCCCTATTACAATGAGCAGTTCTTC. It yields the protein CATSGAPYYNEQFF.

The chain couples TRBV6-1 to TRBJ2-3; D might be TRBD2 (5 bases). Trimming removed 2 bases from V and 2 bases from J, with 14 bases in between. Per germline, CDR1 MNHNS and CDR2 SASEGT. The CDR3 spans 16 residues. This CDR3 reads CASSEWAGDPTDTQYF. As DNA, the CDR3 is TGTGCCAGCAGTGAATGGGCGGGTGACCCCACAGATACGCAGTATTTT.

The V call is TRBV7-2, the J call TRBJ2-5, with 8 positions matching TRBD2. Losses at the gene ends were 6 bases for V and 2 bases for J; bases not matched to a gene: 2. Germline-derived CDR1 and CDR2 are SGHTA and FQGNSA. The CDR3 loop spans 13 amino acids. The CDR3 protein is CASRPSGQETQYF. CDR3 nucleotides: TGTGCCAGCAGGCCTAGCGGGCAAGAGACCCAGTACTTC.

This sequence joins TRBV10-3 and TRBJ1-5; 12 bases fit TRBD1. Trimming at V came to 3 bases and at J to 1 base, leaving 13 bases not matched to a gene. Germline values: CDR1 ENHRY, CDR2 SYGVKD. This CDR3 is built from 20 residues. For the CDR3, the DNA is TGTGCCATCAGTGACCTCGAGGGGACAGGGGGCGCGTCAAGCAATCAGCCCCAGCATTTT. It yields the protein CAISDLEGTGGASSNQPQHF.

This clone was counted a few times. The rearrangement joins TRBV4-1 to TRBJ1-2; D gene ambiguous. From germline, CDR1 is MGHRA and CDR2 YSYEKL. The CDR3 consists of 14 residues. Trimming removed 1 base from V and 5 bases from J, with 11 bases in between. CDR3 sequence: CASSQVAGNYGYTF. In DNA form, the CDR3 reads TGCGCCAGCAGCCAAGTGGCCGGGAATTATGGCTACACCTTC.

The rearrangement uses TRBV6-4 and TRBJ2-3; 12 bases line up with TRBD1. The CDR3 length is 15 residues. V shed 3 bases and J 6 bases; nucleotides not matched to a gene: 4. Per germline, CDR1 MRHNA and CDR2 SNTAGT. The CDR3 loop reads CASSEGQGAADTQYF. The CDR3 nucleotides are TGTGCCAGCAGTGAGGGACAGGGGGCTGCTGATACGCAGTATTTT.

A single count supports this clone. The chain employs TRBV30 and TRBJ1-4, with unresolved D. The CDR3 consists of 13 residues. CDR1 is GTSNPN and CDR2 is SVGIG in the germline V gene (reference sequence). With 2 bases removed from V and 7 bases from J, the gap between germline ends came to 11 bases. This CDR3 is CAWSKEIGEKLFF. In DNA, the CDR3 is TGTGCCTGGAGTAAGGAGATTGGTGAAAAACTGTTTTTT.

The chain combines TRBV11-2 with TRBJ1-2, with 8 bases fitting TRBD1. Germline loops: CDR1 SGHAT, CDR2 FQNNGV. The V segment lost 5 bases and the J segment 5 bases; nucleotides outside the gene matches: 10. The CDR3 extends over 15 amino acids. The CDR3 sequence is CASSPSAGGLYGYTF. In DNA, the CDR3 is TGTGCCAGCAGCCCTAGCGCAGGGGGCCTATATGGCTACACCTTC. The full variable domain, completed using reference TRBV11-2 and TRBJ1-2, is EAGVAQSPRYKIIEKRQSVAFWCNPISGHATLYWYQQILGQGPKLLIQFQNNGVVDDSQLPKDRFSAERLKGVDSTLKIQPAKLEDSAVYLCASSPSAGGLYGYTFGSGTRLTVV.

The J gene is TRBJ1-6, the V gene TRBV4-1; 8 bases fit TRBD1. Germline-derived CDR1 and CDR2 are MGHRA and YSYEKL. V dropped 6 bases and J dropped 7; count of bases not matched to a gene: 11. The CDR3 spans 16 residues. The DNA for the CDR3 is TGCGCCAGCAGTTATGGACGGACAGGGCAGAATTCACCCCTCCACTTT. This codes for CASSYGRTGQNSPLHF.

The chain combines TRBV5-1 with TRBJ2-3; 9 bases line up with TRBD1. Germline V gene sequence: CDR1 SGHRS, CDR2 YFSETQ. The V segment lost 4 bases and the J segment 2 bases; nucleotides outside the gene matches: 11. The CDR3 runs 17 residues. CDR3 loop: CASSRPPGQGYTDTQYF. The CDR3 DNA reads TGCGCCAGCAGCCGACCCCCGGGACAGGGATACACAGATACGCAGTATTTT.

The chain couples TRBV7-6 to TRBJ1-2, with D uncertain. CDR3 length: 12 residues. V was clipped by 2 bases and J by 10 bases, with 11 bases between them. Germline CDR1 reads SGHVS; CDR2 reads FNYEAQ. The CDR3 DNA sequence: TGTGCCAGCAGCTTAAATGGCAGGCTCTACACCTTC. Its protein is CASSLNGRLYTF. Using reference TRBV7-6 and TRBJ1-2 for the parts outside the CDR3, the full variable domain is GAGVSQSPRYKVTKRGQDVALRCDPISGHVSLYWYRQALGQGPEFLTYFNYEAQQDKSGLPNDRFSAERPEGSISTLTIQRTEQRDSAMYRCASSLNGRLYTFGSGTRLTVV.

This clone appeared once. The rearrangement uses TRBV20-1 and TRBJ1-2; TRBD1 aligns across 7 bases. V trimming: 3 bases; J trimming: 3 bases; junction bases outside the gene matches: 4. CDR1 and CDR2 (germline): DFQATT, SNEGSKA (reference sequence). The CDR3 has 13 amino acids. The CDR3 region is CSASVDRDYGYTF. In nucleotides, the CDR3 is TGCAGTGCTAGTGTAGACAGGGACTATGGCTACACCTTC.

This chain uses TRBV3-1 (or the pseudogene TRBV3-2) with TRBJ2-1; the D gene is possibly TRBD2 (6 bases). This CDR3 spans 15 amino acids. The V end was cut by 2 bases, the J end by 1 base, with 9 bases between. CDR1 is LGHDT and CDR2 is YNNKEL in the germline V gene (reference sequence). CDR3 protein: CASSQLAMSYNEQFF. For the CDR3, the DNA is TGTGCCAGCAGCCAACTAGCGATGTCCTACAATGAGCAGTTCTTC.

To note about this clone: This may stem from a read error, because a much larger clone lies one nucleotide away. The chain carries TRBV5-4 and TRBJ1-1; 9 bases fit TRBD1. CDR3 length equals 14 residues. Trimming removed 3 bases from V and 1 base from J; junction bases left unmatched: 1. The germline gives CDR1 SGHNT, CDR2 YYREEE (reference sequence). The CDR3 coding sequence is TGTGCCAGCAGCTGGGACAGGGCGAACACTGAAGCTTTCTTT. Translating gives CASSWDRANTEAFF.

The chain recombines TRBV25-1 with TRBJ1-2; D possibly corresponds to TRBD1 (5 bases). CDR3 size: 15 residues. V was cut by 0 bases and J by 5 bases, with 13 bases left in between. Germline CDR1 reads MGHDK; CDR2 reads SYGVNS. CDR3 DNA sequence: TGTGCCAGCAGTGAATACTTCCTGGGGGGGTATGGCTACACCTTC. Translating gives CASSEYFLGGYGYTF.

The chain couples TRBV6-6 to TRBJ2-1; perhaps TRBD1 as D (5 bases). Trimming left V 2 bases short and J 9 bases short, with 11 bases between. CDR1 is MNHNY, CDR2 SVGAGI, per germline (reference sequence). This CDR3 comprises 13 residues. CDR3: CASSYQGSGEQFF. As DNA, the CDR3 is TGTGCCAGCAGTTACCAGGGCTCTGGTGAGCAGTTCTTC.

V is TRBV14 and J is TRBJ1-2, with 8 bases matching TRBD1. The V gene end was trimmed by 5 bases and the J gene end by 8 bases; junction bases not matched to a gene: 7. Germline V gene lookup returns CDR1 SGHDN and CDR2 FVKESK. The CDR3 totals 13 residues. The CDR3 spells CASSSWTGTGYTF. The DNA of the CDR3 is TGTGCCAGCAGCTCTTGGACAGGGACCGGCTACACCTTC.

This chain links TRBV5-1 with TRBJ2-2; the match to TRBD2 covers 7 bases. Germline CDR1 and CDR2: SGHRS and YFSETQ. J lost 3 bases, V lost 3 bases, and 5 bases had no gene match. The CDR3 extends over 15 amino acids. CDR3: CASSSGLGDTGELFF. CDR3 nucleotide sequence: TGCGCCAGCAGCTCAGGACTAGGGGACACCGGGGAGCTGTTTTTT.